Listed here is a single TCR beta chain. Trimming took 0 bases from V and 2 from J, leaving 11 bases between them. The CDR3 extends over 15 amino acids. Germline CDR1 and CDR2: MNHEY and SVGAGI. The data belong to a study of blood T cell repertoires in COVID-19. Here immunoSEQ multiplex PCR was the method, and the copy in TCRdb shows in-frame clones only, minus some. Of more than 150,000 clones in the sample, approximately 88% were seen once. The source is a woman aged 55-69 years with acute or convalescent COVID-19. What was sequenced was peripheral blood. The J gene is TRBJ2-7, the V gene TRBV6-5; no reliable D call. CDR3 nucleotides: TGTGCCAGCAGTTACTCGAAAGTAACTACCTACGAGCAGTACTTC. It specifies CASSYSKVTTYEQYF.